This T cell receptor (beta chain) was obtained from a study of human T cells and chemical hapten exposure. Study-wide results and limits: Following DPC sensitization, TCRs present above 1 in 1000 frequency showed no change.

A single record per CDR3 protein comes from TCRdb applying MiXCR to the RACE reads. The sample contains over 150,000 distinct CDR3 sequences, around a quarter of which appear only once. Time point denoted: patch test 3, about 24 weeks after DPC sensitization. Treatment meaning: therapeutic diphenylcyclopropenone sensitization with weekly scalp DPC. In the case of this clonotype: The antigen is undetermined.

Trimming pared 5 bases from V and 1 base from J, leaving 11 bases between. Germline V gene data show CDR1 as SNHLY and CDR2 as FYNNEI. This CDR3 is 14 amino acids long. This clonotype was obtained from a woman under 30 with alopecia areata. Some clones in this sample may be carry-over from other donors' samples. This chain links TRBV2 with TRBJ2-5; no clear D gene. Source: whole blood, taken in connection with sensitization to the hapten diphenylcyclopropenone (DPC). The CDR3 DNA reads TGTGCCAGCAGTTCGGACGGCCCCCAAGAGACCCAGTACTTC. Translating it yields CASSSDGPQETQYF. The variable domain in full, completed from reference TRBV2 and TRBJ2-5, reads EPEVTQTPSHQVTQMGQEVILRCVPISNHLYFYWYRQILGQKVEFLVSFYNNEISEKSEIFDDQFSVERPDGSNFTLKIRSTKLEDSAMYFCASSSDGPQETQYFGPGTRLLVL.